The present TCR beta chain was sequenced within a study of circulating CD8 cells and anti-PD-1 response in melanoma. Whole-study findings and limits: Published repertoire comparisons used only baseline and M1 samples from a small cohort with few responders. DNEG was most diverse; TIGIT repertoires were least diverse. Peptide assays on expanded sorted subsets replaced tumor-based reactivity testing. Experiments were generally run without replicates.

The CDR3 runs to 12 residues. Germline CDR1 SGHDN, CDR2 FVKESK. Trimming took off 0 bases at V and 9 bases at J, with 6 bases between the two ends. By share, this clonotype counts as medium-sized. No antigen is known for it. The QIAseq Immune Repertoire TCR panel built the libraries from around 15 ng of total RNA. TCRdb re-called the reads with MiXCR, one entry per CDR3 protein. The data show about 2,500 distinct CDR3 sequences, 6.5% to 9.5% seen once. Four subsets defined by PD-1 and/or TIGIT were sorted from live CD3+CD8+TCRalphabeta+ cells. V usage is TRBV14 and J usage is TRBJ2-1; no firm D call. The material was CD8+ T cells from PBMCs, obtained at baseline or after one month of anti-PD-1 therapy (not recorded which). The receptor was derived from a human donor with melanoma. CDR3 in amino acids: CASSQDYGEQFF. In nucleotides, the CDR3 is TGTGCCAGCAGCCAAGATTATGGTGAGCAGTTCTTC.